This TCR beta chain originates from a study of tumor-infiltrating lymphocytes in glioblastoma multiforme. General study results and limits: No surface-marker sorting into functional T cell subtypes was done. Only one glioblastoma patient had TCR and mutation analysis.

V gave up 4 bases and J gave up 4 bases; unmatched junction bases: 3. CDR3 length: 13 amino acids. About this clonotype: The antigen is not known.

TCR beta libraries were built from RNA through three nested multiplex PCR rounds using modified ARM-PCR. TCRB-specific cDNA synthesis used approximately 0.52 ug of total RNA. Unique molecular identifiers were not described for the libraries. TCRdb analysed the multiplex PCR reads with MiXCR anew, one entry per CDR3 protein. This sample has some 10,000 distinct CDR3 sequences, with less than 75% found just once. Source material: brain tumor tissue. The J gene is TRBJ1-2, the V gene TRBV12-3 or TRBV12-4, with 7 bases fitting TRBD1. The sequence derives from a male donor with glioblastoma. CDR3 in DNA: TGTGCCAGCAGTTCCAGGGGGGGCTATGGCTACACCTTC. Amino acids: CASSSRGGYGYTF.